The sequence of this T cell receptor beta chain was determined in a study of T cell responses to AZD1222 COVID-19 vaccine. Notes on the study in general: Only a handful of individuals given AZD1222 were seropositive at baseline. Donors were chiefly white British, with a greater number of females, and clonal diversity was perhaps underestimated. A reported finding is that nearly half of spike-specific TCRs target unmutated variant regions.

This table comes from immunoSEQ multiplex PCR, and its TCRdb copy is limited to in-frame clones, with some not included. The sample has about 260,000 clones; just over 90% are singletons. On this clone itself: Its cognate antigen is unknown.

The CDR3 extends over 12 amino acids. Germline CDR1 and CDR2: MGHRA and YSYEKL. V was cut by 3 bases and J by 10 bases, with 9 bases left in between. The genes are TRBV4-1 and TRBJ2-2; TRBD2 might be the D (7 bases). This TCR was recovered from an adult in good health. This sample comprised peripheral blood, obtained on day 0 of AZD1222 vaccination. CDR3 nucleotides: TGCGCCAGCAGCCAGGGGGGGGCGGAGCTGTTTTTT. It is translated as CASSQGGAELFF.